The 8 T cell receptor beta chains below all came from one sample that was sequenced in a study of PD-1 blockade in classical Hodgkin lymphoma. Patients all relapsed after autologous stem cell transplantation, and there was variation in brentuximab vedotin exposure. Clones were sequenced by immunoSEQ multiplex PCR, and TCRdb holds only the in-frame ones, with some missing. Among 10,000 to 15,000 clones, roughly 84% were seen once, and the ten largest hold 20% to 30%. The sequencing used peripheral blood mononuclear cells (PBMCs), collected at baseline. Receptor source: a human donor with classical Hodgkin lymphoma.

This clone has just a few counts. The chain couples TRBV19 to TRBJ2-2, with D possibly TRBD2 on 6 matching bases. The CDR3 contains 16 residues. CDR1 is LNHDA, CDR2 SQIVND, per germline (reference sequence). V dropped 8 bases and J dropped 0 bases, with 16 bases sitting between them. As DNA, the CDR3 is TGTGCCAGTCTGATCTCCGGGACTTCGAACACCGGGGAGCTGTTTTTT. It yields the protein CASLISGTSNTGELFF.

This clone was counted a few times. The chain couples TRBV13 to TRBJ2-5; 7 bases are a match to TRBD2. V trimming: 2 bases; J trimming: 4 bases; junction bases outside the gene matches: 13. The CDR3 is 17 residues long. Germline V gene sequence: CDR1 PRHDT, CDR2 FYEKMQ (reference sequence). CDR3 sequence reads: CASSLWSASGKRETQYF. For the CDR3, the DNA is TGTGCCAGCAGCTTATGGTCGGCTAGCGGAAAAAGAGAGACCCAGTACTTC.

This chain connects TRBV4-3 to TRBJ1-6; TRBD1 matches at 8 bases. Germline V gene data show CDR1 as LGHNA and CDR2 as YSLEER. This CDR3 region has 17 residues. Trimming at V came to 0 bases and at J to 3 bases, leaving 4 bases not matched to a gene. The CDR3 reads CASSQDAGQDYNSPLHF. For the CDR3, the DNA is TGCGCCAGCAGCCAAGATGCGGGACAGGACTATAATTCACCCCTCCACTTT.

The V call is TRBV30, the J call TRBJ2-1; the D is unclear. The CDR3 length is 10 residues. V was pared by 2 bases and J by 8 bases, with 4 bases between. The germline CDR1 and CDR2 sequences are GTSNPN and SVGIG (reference sequence). The CDR3 is CAWSFHEQFF. The CDR3 bases are TGTGCCTGGAGTTTCCATGAGCAGTTCTTC.

The chain uses TRBV30 and TRBJ2-5; 10 nucleotides agree with TRBD1. The germline CDR1 and CDR2 sequences are GTSNPN and SVGIG (reference sequence). This CDR3 region has 15 residues. The ends lost 4 bases at V and 0 bases at J; junction bases unmatched: 5. CDR3 in amino acids: CAWTVDRGYQETQYF. The CDR3 nucleotides are TGTGCCTGGACAGTGGACAGGGGGTACCAAGAGACCCAGTACTTC.

The rearrangement joins TRBV6-9 to TRBJ1-3; D remains ambiguous. The germline V gene has CDR1 MNHGY and CDR2 SVAAGI. V was cut by 7 bases and J by 4 bases, with 5 bases left in between. The CDR3 covers 11 residues. The CDR3 sequence: CASMRGNTIYF. The CDR3 nucleotides are TGTGCCAGCATGAGGGGAAACACCATATATTTT.

The chain recombines TRBV28 with TRBJ1-2; 9 bases match TRBD1. Germline CDR1 is MDHEN and CDR2 is SYDVKM. Trimming at V came to 5 bases and at J to 8 bases, leaving 9 bases not matched to a gene. The CDR3 has 14 amino acids. CDR3 bases: TGTGCCAGCAGTCCCGGGGACAGGGATAACGGCTACACCTTC. This codes for CASSPGDRDNGYTF.

The chain recombines TRBV4-1 with TRBJ1-1; 7 nucleotides agree with TRBD1. Unmatched junction bases numbered 1, after V lost 3 bases and J lost 6 bases. This CDR3 comprises 12 residues. The germline gives CDR1 MGHRA, CDR2 YSYEKL. CDR3 sequence reads: CASSHTGAEAFF. CDR3 nucleotides: TGCGCCAGCAGCCACACAGGGGCTGAAGCTTTCTTT.